The clone carrying this TCR beta chain was recorded at least ten times. Its cognate antigen is unknown. These data originate in a study of T cell repertoires in cytomegalovirus infection. Study summary: Well-studied HLA-B-restricted epitopes and recently identified HLA-C-restricted epitopes of CMV were both used in the study. General study results and limits: The response measured ex vivo was dominated by TCR beta clonotypes (HLA-C-restricted and CMV-specific).

TCRdb reprocessed the reads with MiXCR, giving one entry per CDR3 protein. The sample yields 900,000 to 950,000 distinct CDR3 sequences, roughly 30% seen once. The germline V gene encodes CDR1 MNHNS and CDR2 SASEGT. The CDR3 spans 20 residues. Trimming took off 0 bases at V and 4 bases at J, with 25 bases between the two ends. The sequencing used cultured CD8+ T cells from PBMCs, collected from culture after CMV antigen stimulation. This TCR was recovered from a human donor in good health (CMV status not recorded). Some clones in this sample may be carry-over from other donors' samples. The rearrangement links TRBV6-1 to TRBJ2-1; D may be TRBD1 or TRBD2 (5 bases each). The CDR3 reads CASSEAGWGSGPPQYNEQFF. CDR3 coding DNA: TGTGCCAGCAGTGAAGCAGGGTGGGGGTCTGGACCACCCCAATACAATGAGCAGTTCTTC.